This T cell receptor beta chain originates from a study of cytomegalovirus exposure and HLA in healthy donors. Study outcomes and limitations: In vitro testing confirmed a few CMV-associated chains as specific for CMV antigens. TCR clusters originating in the first cohort tended to co-occur in the approximately 120 validation repertoires, according to a later analysis. Associated with cytomegalovirus, according to the listing, were around 160 TCR beta chains.

V lost 5 bases and J lost 1, with 11 bases in between. CDR3 size: 14 residues. Germline CDR1 is MNHEY and CDR2 is SMNVEV (reference sequence). Method: immunoSEQ multiplex PCR; TCRdb's copy keeps in-frame clones and lacks some. The table records 120,000 or so clones, around 95% of them present only once. Concerning this clone: The antigen is unknown.

Sequences were obtained from PBMCs. This receptor was obtained from a man younger than 35 in good health and CMV-seronegative. The chain combines TRBV27 with TRBJ1-1; D unresolved. The chain's CDR3 is CASSPRGSNTEAFF. As DNA, the CDR3 is TGTGCCAGCAGTCCCCGGGGATCGAACACTGAAGCTTTCTTT.